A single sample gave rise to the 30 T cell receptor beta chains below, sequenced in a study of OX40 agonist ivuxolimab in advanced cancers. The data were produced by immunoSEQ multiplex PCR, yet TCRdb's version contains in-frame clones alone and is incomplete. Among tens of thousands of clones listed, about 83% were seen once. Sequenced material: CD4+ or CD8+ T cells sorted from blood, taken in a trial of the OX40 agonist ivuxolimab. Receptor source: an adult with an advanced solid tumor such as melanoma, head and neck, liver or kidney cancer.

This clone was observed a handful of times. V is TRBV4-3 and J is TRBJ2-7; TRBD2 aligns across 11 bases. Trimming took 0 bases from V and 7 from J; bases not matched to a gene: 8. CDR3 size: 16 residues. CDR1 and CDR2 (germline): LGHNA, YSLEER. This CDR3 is CASSQDRLAGRGEQYF. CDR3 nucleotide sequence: TGCGCCAGCAGCCAAGACAGACTAGCGGGGAGAGGAGAGCAGTACTTC.

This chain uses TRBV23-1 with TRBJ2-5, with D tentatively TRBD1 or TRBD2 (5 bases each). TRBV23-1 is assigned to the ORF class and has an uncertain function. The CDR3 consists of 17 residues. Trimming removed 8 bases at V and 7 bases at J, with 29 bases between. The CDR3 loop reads CASGRLWGWPYEGTQYF. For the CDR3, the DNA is TGCGCCAGCGGCCGCCTGTGGGGGTGGCCCTATGAGGGGACCCAGTACTTC.

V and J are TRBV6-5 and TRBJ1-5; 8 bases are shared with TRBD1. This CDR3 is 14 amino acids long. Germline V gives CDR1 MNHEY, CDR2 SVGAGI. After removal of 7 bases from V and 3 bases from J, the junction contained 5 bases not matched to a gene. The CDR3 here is CASTPTGVNQPQHF. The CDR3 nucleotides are TGTGCCAGCACCCCGACAGGGGTCAATCAGCCCCAGCATTTT.

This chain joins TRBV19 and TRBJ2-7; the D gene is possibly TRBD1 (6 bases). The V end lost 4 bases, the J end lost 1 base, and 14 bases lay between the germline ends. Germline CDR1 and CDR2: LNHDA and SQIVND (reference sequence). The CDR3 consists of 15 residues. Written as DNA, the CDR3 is TGTGCCAGTAGTAGCAGACAGGCTCTATCCTACGAGCAGTACTTC. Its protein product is CASSSRQALSYEQYF.

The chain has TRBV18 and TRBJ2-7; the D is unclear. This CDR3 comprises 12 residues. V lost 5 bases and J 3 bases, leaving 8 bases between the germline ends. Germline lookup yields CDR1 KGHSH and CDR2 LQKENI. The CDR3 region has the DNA TGTGCCAGCTCAAAGGAGAACTACGAGCAGTACTTC. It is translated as CASSKENYEQYF.

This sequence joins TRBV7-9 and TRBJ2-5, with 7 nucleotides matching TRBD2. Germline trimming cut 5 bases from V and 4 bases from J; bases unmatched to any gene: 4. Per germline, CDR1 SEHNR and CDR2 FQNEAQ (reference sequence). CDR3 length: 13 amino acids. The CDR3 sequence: CASSLREGETQYF. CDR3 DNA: TGTGCCAGCAGCCTTAGGGAGGGAGAGACCCAGTACTTC. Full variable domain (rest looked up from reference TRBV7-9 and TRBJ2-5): DTGVSQNPRHKITKRGQNVTFRCDPISEHNRLYWYRQTLGQGPEFLTYFQNEAQLEKSRLLSDRFSAERPKGSFSTLEIQRTEQGDSAMYLCASSLREGETQYFGPGTRLLVL.

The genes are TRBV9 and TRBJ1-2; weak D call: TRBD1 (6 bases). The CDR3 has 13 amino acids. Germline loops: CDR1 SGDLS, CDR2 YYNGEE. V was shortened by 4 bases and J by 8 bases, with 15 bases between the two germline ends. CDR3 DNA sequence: TGTGCCAGCAGCTCCCACAGGGAAGGAGGCTACACCTTC. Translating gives CASSSHREGGYTF.

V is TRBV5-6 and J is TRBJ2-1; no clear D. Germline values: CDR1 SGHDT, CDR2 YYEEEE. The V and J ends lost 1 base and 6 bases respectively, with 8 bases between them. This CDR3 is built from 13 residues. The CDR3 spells CASSLLALNEQFF. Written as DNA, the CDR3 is TGTGCCAGCAGCTTGTTGGCCCTCAATGAGCAGTTCTTC.

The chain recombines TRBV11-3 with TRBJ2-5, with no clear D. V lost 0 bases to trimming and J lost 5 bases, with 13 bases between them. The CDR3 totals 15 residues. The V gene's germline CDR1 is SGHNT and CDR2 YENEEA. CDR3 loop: CASSLDAVGPETQYF. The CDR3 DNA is TGTGCCAGCAGCTTAGATGCGGTTGGGCCGGAGACCCAGTACTTC.

This CDR3 reads CASSFDRANSGNTIYF. The CDR3 DNA reads TGTGCCAGCAGCTTCGACAGGGCTAACTCTGGAAACACCATATATTTT. V and J are TRBV5-4 and TRBJ1-3, with 7 positions matching TRBD1. After removal of 2 bases from V and 0 bases from J, the junction contained 5 bases not matched to a gene. The germline V gene encodes CDR1 SGHNT and CDR2 YYREEE (reference sequence). The CDR3 is made up of 16 amino acids.

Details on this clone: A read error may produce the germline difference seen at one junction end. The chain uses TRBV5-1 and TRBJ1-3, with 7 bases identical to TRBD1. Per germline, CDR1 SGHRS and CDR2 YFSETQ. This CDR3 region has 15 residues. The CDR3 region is CASSQYRGSGNTTYF. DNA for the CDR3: TGCGCCAGCAGCCAATACAGGGGTTCTGGAAACACCACATATTTT. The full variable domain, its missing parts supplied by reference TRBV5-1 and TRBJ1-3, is KAGVTQTPRYLIKTRGQQVTLSCSPISGHRSVSWYQQTPGQGLQFLFEYFSETQRNKGNFPGRFSGRQFSNSRSEMNVSTLELGDSALYLCASSQYRGSGNTTYFGEGSWLTVV.

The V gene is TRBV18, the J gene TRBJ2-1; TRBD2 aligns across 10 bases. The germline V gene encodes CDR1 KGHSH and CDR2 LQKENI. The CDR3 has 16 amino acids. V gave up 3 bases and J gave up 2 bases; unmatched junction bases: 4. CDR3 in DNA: TGTGCCAGCTCACCCGAGAGCGGGAGGGCCTACAATGAGCAGTTCTTC. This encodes CASSPESGRAYNEQFF.

The CDR3 sequence: CASSYSTGGATDTQYF. CDR3 sequence (DNA): TGTGCCAGCAGTTACTCGACGGGGGGGGCCACAGATACGCAGTATTTT. The chain links TRBV6-6 to TRBJ2-3; 8 bases are a match to TRBD2. The germline CDR1 and CDR2 sequences are MNHNY and SVGAGI (reference sequence). The CDR3 contains 16 residues. V dropped 0 bases and J dropped 2; count of bases not matched to a gene: 4.

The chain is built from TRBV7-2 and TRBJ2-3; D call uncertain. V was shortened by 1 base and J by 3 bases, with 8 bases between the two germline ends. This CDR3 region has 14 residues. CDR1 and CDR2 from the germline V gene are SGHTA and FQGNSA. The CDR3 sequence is CASSLGVLTDTQYF. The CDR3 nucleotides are TGTGCCAGCAGCTTAGGGGTCTTGACAGATACGCAGTATTTT.

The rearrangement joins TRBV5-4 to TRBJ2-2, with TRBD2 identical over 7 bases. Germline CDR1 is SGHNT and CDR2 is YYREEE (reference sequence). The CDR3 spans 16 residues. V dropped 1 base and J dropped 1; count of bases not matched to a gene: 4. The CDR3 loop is CASSLSASGNTGELFF. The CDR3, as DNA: TGTGCCAGCAGCTTGTCCGCTAGCGGGAACACCGGGGAGCTGTTTTTT.

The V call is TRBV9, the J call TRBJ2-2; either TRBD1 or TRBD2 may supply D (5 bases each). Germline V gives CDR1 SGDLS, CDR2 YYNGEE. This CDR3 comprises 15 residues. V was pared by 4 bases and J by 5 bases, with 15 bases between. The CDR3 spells CASSPGSPGTGELFF. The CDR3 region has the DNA TGTGCCAGCAGCCCAGGGAGTCCCGGGACCGGGGAGCTGTTTTTT.

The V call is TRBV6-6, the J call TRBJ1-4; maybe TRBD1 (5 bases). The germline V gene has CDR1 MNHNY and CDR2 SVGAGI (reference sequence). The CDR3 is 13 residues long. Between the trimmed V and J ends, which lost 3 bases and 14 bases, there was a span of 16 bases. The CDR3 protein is CASSYGAGGSLFF. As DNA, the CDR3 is TGTGCCAGCAGTTATGGGGCCGGGGGGTCCCTGTTTTTT.

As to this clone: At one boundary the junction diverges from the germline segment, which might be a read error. DNA for the CDR3: TGTGCTAGCAGCTTAGAAGGGGGGGACATCCCAGTCAACACTGAAGCTTTCTTT. This gives the protein CASSLEGGDIPVNTEAFF. V is TRBV7-7 and J is TRBJ1-1; maybe TRBD1 (6 bases). CDR1 and CDR2 from the germline V gene are SSHAT and FNYEAQ (reference sequence). This CDR3 is 18 amino acids long.

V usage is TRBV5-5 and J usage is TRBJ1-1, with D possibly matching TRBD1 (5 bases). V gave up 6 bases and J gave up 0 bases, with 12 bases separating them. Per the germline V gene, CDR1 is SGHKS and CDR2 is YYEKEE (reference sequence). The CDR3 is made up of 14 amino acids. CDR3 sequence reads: CASTPGIMNTEAFF. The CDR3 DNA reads TGTGCCAGCACGCCAGGGATCATGAACACTGAAGCTTTCTTT.

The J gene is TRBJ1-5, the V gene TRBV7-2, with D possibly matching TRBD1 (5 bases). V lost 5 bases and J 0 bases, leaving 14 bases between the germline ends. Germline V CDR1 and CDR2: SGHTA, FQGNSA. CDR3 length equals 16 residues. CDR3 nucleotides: TGTGCCAGCAGCAAGGGGACCGTCAATAGCAATCAGCCCCAGCATTTT. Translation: CASSKGTVNSNQPQHF.

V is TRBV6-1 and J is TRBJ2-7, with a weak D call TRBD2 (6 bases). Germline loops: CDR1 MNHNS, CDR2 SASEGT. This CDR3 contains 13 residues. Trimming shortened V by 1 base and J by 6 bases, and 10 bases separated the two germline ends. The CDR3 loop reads CASSEGAGTEQYF. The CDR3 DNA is TGTGCCAGCAGTGAAGGGGCGGGGACCGAGCAGTACTTC.

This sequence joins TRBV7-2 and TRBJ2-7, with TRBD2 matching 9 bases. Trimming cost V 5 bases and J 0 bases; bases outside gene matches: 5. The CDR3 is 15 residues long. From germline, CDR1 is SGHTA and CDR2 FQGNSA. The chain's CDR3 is CASSLKAGGSYEQYF. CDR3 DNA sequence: TGTGCCAGCAGCCTGAAAGCGGGAGGCTCCTACGAGCAGTACTTC.

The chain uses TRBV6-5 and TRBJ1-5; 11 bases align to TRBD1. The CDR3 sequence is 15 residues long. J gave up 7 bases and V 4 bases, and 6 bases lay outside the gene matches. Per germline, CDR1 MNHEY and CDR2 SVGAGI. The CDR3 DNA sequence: TGTGCCAGCAGTTTTGGACAGGGGGCAGGGCAGCCCCAGCATTTT. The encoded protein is CASSFGQGAGQPQHF.

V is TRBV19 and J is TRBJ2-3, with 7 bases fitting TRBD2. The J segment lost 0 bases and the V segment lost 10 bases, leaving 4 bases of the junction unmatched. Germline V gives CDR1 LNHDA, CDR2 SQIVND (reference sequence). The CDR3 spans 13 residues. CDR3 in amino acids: CATSGVSTDTQYF. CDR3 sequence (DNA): TGTGCCACTAGCGGAGTAAGCACAGATACGCAGTATTTT. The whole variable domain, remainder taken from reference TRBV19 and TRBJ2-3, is DGGITQSPKYLFRKEGQNVTLSCEQNLNHDAMYWYRQDPGQGLRLIYYSQIVNDFQKGDIAEGYSVSREKKESFPLTVTSAQKNPTAFYLCATSGVSTDTQYFGPGTRLTVL.

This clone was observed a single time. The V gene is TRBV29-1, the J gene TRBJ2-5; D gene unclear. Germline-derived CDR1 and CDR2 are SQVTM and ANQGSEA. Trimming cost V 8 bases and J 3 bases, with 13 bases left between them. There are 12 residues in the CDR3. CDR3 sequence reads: CSPRDEKETQYF. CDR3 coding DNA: TGCAGCCCCCGAGATGAGAAAGAGACCCAGTACTTC. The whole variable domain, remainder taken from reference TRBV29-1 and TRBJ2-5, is SAVISQKPSRDICQRGTSLTIQCQVDSQVTMMFWYRQQPGQSLTLIATANQGSEATYESGFVIDKFPISRPNLTFSTLTVSNMSPEDSSIYLCSPRDEKETQYFGPGTRLLVL.

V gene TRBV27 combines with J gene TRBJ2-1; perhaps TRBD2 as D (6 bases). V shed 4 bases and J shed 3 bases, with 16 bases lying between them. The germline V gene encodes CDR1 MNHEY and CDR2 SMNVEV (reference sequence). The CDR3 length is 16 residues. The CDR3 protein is CASSSTSFPSYNEQFF. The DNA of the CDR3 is TGTGCCAGCAGTTCTACTAGCTTCCCGAGCTACAATGAGCAGTTCTTC.

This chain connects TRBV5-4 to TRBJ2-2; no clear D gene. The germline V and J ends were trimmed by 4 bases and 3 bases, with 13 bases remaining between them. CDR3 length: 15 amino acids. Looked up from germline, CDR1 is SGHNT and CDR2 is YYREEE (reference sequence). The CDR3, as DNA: TGTGCCAGCAGCCCTATGGGTGGGGACACCGGGGAGCTGTTTTTT. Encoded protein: CASSPMGGDTGELFF.

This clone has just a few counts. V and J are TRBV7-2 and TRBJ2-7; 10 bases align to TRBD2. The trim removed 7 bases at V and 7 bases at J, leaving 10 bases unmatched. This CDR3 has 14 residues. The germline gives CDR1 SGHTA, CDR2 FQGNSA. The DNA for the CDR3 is TGTGCCAGCACCCTAGGGGCTAGCGGGGGAGAGCAGTACTTC. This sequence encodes CASTLGASGGEQYF.

CDR3 bases: TGTGCCAGCAGTGTGGGACAGGGGGAACGAGGCTACACCTTC. Translated, it gives CASSVGQGERGYTF. The chain links TRBV6-6 to TRBJ1-2, with 11 bases lining up with TRBD1. Germline lookup yields CDR1 MNHNY and CDR2 SVGAGI (reference sequence). The CDR3 has 14 amino acids. The junction had 7 bases not matched to a gene; V was cut back by 5 bases and J by 8 bases.

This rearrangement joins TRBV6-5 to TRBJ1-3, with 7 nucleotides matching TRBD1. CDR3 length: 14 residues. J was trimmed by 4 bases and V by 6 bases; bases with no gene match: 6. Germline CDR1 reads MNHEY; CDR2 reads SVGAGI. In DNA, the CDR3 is TGTGCCAGCAGCCAGGGGGAGTCGGGAAACACCATATATTTT. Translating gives CASSQGESGNTIYF.